The clone carrying this T cell receptor beta chain was recorded a few times. The data are from a study of blood T cell repertoires in COVID-19. In the study overall: Sites in the United States, Italy and Spain provided acute and convalescent COVID-19 samples. PBMCs, B-cell-depleted T cells, or T cells were the source of the cDNA or gDNA that made up the material.

The CDR3 has 13 residues. Trimming pared 0 bases from V and 9 bases from J, leaving 10 bases between. Germline CDR1 SGHDT, CDR2 YYEEEE. In the source study's methods: Amplification of reference gene primers provided the estimated nucleated cell counts. Assay: immunoSEQ multiplex PCR; the TCRdb copy retains only in-frame clones and omits some. V and J calls and clone size are those listed in that table; D and trimming were worked out from the DNA. The sample holds 60,000 or so clones, more than 70% seen once. This chain joins TRBV5-6 and TRBJ2-1; D is undetermined. Sequencing was done on a sample of peripheral blood. This TCR was sampled from a man in his 60s with acute or convalescent COVID-19. The CDR3 reads CASSLATSPEQFF. In DNA, the CDR3 is TGTGCCAGCAGCTTGGCCACTTCTCCTGAGCAGTTCTTC. Looking up the rest from reference TRBV5-6 and TRBJ2-1 gives the full variable domain: DAGVTQSPTHLIKTRGQQVTLRCSPKSGHDTVSWYQQALGQGPQFIFQYYEEEERQRGNFPDRFSGHQFPNYSSELNVNALLLGDSALYLCASSLATSPEQFFGPGTRLTVL.